This T cell receptor (beta chain) is drawn from a study of regulatory T cells in long-lasting Graves disease. Study outcomes and limitations: Between persistent patients, 2,500 to 3,500 public clonotypes were shared, exceeding the approximately 940 shared between new patients.

As to time point: newly diagnosed GD, antithyroid drugs for less than 3 months. PBMC RNA was the source of the TCR library. Patient provenance is recorded as an endocrinology department in Xi'an, China. The sample holds many counts of this clonotype. Antigen unknown. Arm-PCR of CDR3 regions and iRepertoire HTBI primers were used to build TCR beta libraries. TCRdb re-analysed the multiplex PCR reads in MiXCR, keeping a single row per CDR3 protein. This table holds about 320,000 distinct CDR3 sequences, 18% found once. V was trimmed by 3 bases and J by 8 bases, leaving 11 bases between them. The CDR3 extends over 13 amino acids. Looked up from germline, CDR1 is MDHEN and CDR2 is SYDVKM.

Sequencing used peripheral blood mononuclear cells (PBMCs), obtained at new diagnosis, from a patient treated with antithyroid drugs. This sequence originates from a female donor with Graves disease. The chain is built from TRBV28 and TRBJ2-1; the D gene could be TRBD1 or TRBD2 (6 bases each). CDR3 in amino acids: CASSLGGRDEQFF. The CDR3 coding sequence is TGTGCCAGCAGTTTGGGGGGCCGGGATGAGCAGTTCTTC. Together with reference TRBV28 and TRBJ2-1, the CDR3 gives the full variable domain: DVKVTQSSRYLVKRTGEKVFLECVQDMDHENMFWYRQDPGLGLRLIYFSYDVKMKEKGDIPEGYSVSREKKERFSLILESASTNQTSMYLCASSLGGRDEQFFGPGTRLTVL.